Here is one T cell receptor (beta chain) with its context. CDR3 length equals 15 residues. The junction had 6 bases not matched to a gene; V was cut back by 2 bases and J by 5 bases. CDR1 is KGHSH and CDR2 is LQKENI in the germline V gene. As processed by the authors: The authors estimated nucleated cell counts from reference gene primer amplification. Sequenced by immunoSEQ multiplex PCR; TCRdb stores in-frame clones only, minus some. V and J calls and clone size follow that table, whereas D and trimming were derived from the DNA. Counted here are over 400,000 clones, 86% occurring once; the ten biggest clones make up approximately 1.5%. The entry originates in a study of blood T cell repertoires in COVID-19. Across the study: Both acute and convalescent COVID-19 samples were obtained from the United States, Italy and Spain. The analysed material was cDNA or gDNA that came from T cells, B-cell-depleted T cells, or PBMCs.

The TCR comes from a woman in her twenties or thirties with active or convalescent COVID-19. The genes are TRBV18 and TRBJ1-2; TRBD1 matches at 9 bases. Sequencing input: peripheral blood. The CDR3, as DNA: TGTGCCAGCTCACCAGGGGGACAGGGTTTTTATGGCTACACCTTC. Amino acid sequence: CASSPGGQGFYGYTF.